These 22 T cell receptor beta chains were all obtained from the same sample, sequenced in a study of blood T cell repertoires in COVID-19. Produced via immunoSEQ multiplex PCR; TCRdb's table is partial and in-frame only. The sample has about 120,000 clones, about 90% seen once; the top ten hold approximately 8%. Sequenced: peripheral blood. Receptor source: a man in his 70s who had recovered from COVID-19.

V gene TRBV25-1 combines with J gene TRBJ1-2, with 10 bases matching TRBD1. V was clipped by 3 bases and J by 5 bases; unmatched bases: 6. The CDR3 spans 15 residues. Germline V CDR1 and CDR2: MGHDK, SYGVNS. CDR3 coding DNA: TGTGCCAGCAGTGACCCGACAGGGGGCGAATATGGCTACACCTTC. This codes for CASSDPTGGEYGYTF.

This clone turned up a few times. The chain is built from TRBV7-6 and TRBJ2-1; D not certain. The CDR3 is 13 amino acids. Germline CDR1 reads SGHVS; CDR2 reads FNYEAQ. Trimming shortened V by 8 bases and J by 5 bases, and 13 bases separated the two germline ends. CDR3 amino acids: CASGRSLDNEQFF. In DNA form, the CDR3 reads TGTGCCAGCGGCCGATCCTTGGACAATGAGCAGTTCTTC.

This chain uses TRBV3-1 (or the pseudogene TRBV3-2) with TRBJ1-4; 10 bases map to TRBD1. There are 15 residues in the CDR3. The V gene end was trimmed by 0 bases and the J gene end by 8 bases; junction bases not matched to a gene: 3. CDR1 and CDR2 (germline): LGHDT, YNNKEL (reference sequence). The CDR3 DNA reads TGTGCCAGCAGCCAAGATGGGACAGGGGAAGAAAAACTGTTTTTT. As protein: CASSQDGTGEEKLFF.

A few counts support this clone. A far larger clone lies a single base away; this is likely a read error. The chain recombines TRBV7-6 with TRBJ2-7; unclear D gene. The CDR3 sequence is 13 residues long. Trimming stripped 2 bases from V and 2 bases from J, with 7 bases between. Germline V gene lookup returns CDR1 SGHVS and CDR2 FNYEAQ. CDR3 nucleotides: TGTGCCAGCAGCTTATGGCAGGCCTACGAGCAGTACTTC. Translating it yields CASSLWQAYEQYF. Variable domain in full (rest from reference TRBV7-6 and TRBJ2-7): GAGVSQSPRYKVTKRGQDVALRCDPISGHVSLYWYRQALGQGPEFLTYFNYEAQQDKSGLPNDRFSAERPEGSISTLTIQRTEQRDSAMYRCASSLWQAYEQYFGPGTRLTVT.

This clone has only one observation. The genes are TRBV7-2 and TRBJ2-5; TRBD2 aligns across 7 bases. Germline CDR1 reads SGHTA; CDR2 reads FQGNSA. V dropped 3 bases and J dropped 2; count of bases not matched to a gene: 3. The CDR3 contains 14 residues. CDR3 in amino acids: CASSLKRGQETQYF. CDR3 bases: TGTGCCAGCAGCTTGAAGCGGGGACAAGAGACCCAGTACTTC.

The V call is TRBV4-2, the J call TRBJ2-5; possibly TRBD1 for D (5 bases). The germline V and J ends were trimmed by 4 bases and 0 bases, with 15 bases remaining between them. The V gene's germline CDR1 is LGHNA and CDR2 YNFKEQ. The CDR3 contains 16 residues. As DNA, the CDR3 is TGTGCCAGCAGCCCCCAGGGTTCTGGGTACCAAGAGACCCAGTACTTC. Protein product: CASSPQGSGYQETQYF.

This clone was detected once. This chain joins TRBV5-5 and TRBJ2-3; 10 bases line up with TRBD2. CDR3 length equals 20 residues. The germline V gene encodes CDR1 SGHKS and CDR2 YYEKEE (reference sequence). The ends lost 3 bases at V and 2 bases at J; junction bases unmatched: 18. The CDR3 here is CASSSLGSGGAAYFTDTQYF. CDR3 DNA: TGTGCCAGCAGCTCCCTGGGAAGCGGGGGGGCTGCCTACTTCACAGATACGCAGTATTTT.

The count of this clone is one. The V call is TRBV14, the J call TRBJ2-1; unclear D gene. Germline CDR1 SGHDN, CDR2 FVKESK. This CDR3 contains 14 residues. The V and J ends lost 0 bases and 6 bases respectively, with 9 bases between them. The CDR3 DNA reads TGTGCCAGCAGCCAAGATCCACAGTTCAATGAGCAGTTCTTC. Translated, it gives CASSQDPQFNEQFF.

This clone was detected only a few times. The rearrangement links TRBV5-1 to TRBJ2-3; 11 nucleotides line up with TRBD2. This CDR3 has 15 amino acids. Germline lookup yields CDR1 SGHRS and CDR2 YFSETQ. J was trimmed by 2 bases and V by 4 bases; bases with no gene match: 3. The chain's CDR3 is CASSRTSGFTDTQYF. The CDR3 coding sequence is TGCGCCAGCAGCCGGACTAGCGGGTTCACAGATACGCAGTATTTT.

In this sample, this clone turned up once. In DNA, the CDR3 is TGTGCCAGCAGACAGGACAGGGTTTCTGAAGCTTTCTTT. Its protein product is CASRQDRVSEAFF. The V call is TRBV2, the J call TRBJ1-1, with 8 bases fitting TRBD1. Trimming removed 6 bases from V and 6 bases from J; junction bases left unmatched: 6. Per germline, CDR1 SNHLY and CDR2 FYNNEI. This CDR3 has 13 residues.

V usage is TRBV19 and J usage is TRBJ1-5; no definite D call. The CDR3 totals 14 residues. Germline CDR1 LNHDA, CDR2 SQIVND (reference sequence). V was clipped by 3 bases and J by 6 bases, with 12 bases between them. The CDR3 coding sequence is TGTGCCAGTAGTATCGTGGAGGGCGCTCAGCCCCAGCATTTT. Protein sequence: CASSIVEGAQPQHF. Drawing the rest from reference TRBV19 and TRBJ1-5, the complete variable domain is DGGITQSPKYLFRKEGQNVTLSCEQNLNHDAMYWYRQDPGQGLRLIYYSQIVNDFQKGDIAEGYSVSREKKESFPLTVTSAQKNPTAFYLCASSIVEGAQPQHFGDGTRLSIL.

The chain joins TRBV10-2 to TRBJ1-2; 7 bases are a match to TRBD1. V lost 3 bases and J lost 7; bases outside the gene matches: 5. The germline V gene has CDR1 WSHSY and CDR2 SAAADI. The CDR3 runs to 13 residues. The CDR3 DNA is TGCGCCAGCAGTGACAGGGGGGAAAGTGGCTACACCTTC. Encoded protein: CASSDRGESGYTF.

The chain uses TRBV19 and TRBJ2-6; the match to TRBD1 covers 10 bases. Trimming took 4 bases from V and 4 from J; bases not matched to a gene: 1. The germline V gene has CDR1 LNHDA and CDR2 SQIVND (reference sequence). This CDR3 has 15 residues. The CDR3 spells CASSRQGAGANVLTF. DNA of the CDR3: TGTGCCAGTAGTAGACAGGGGGCCGGGGCCAACGTCCTGACTTTC.

The V gene is TRBV20-1, the J gene TRBJ2-3; 11 positions agree with TRBD2. Germline-derived CDR1 and CDR2 are DFQATT and SNEGSKA (reference sequence). The V gene end was trimmed by 3 bases and the J gene end by 2 bases; junction bases not matched to a gene: 7. The CDR3 totals 16 residues. CDR3 in amino acids: CSASMTSGKSTDTQYF. Written as DNA, the CDR3 is TGCAGTGCTAGTATGACTAGCGGGAAATCCACAGATACGCAGTATTTT.

The rearrangement uses TRBV9 and TRBJ2-1; D is uncertain. Germline assignment: CDR1 SGDLS and CDR2 YYNGEE. Between the trimmed V and J ends, which lost 1 base and 3 bases, there was a span of 11 bases. This CDR3 spans 15 amino acids. CDR3 region: CASSVLSAGYNEQFF. For the CDR3, the DNA is TGTGCCAGCAGCGTACTCTCGGCAGGCTACAATGAGCAGTTCTTC.

V and J are TRBV5-1 and TRBJ2-4, with a weak D call TRBD1 (6 bases). Germline lookup yields CDR1 SGHRS and CDR2 YFSETQ. The ends were cut back, 2 bases at V and 0 bases at J, with 12 bases in the middle. This CDR3 contains 16 residues. The CDR3 sequence is CASSLGTFLAKNIQYF. CDR3 nucleotide sequence: TGCGCCAGCAGCTTAGGGACATTTTTAGCCAAAAACATTCAGTACTTC.

This clone has a handful of counts. The chain links TRBV5-1 to TRBJ2-3; 7 positions agree with TRBD1. Germline CDR1 reads SGHRS; CDR2 reads YFSETQ. V lost 1 base, J lost 1 base, and 3 bases stayed unmatched. The CDR3 length is 15 residues. The CDR3 loop reads CASSLYRGGTDTQYF. CDR3 in DNA: TGCGCCAGCAGCTTGTACAGGGGTGGCACAGATACGCAGTATTTT.

V and J are TRBV28 and TRBJ2-3; D not certain. V lost 4 bases to trimming and J lost 2 bases, with 7 bases between them. Germline V gene data show CDR1 as MDHEN and CDR2 as SYDVKM. CDR3 size: 13 residues. The CDR3 bases are TGTGCCAGCAGTTCCCGGTACACAGATACGCAGTATTTT. Translating gives CASSSRYTDTQYF. Drawing the rest from reference TRBV28 and TRBJ2-3, the complete variable domain is DVKVTQSSRYLVKRTGEKVFLECVQDMDHENMFWYRQDPGLGLRLIYFSYDVKMKEKGDIPEGYSVSREKKERFSLILESASTNQTSMYLCASSSRYTDTQYFGPGTRLTVL.

The rearrangement uses TRBV18 and TRBJ1-6; 9 positions match TRBD1. The V gene end was trimmed by 5 bases and the J gene end by 4 bases; junction bases not matched to a gene: 12. The CDR3 consists of 18 residues. The germline gives CDR1 KGHSH, CDR2 LQKENI. CDR3 coding DNA: TGTGCCAGCTCATCGGGACAGGGAGGGACGGCATATAATTCACCCCTCCACTTT. Translation: CASSSGQGGTAYNSPLHF. Variable domain in full (rest from reference TRBV18 and TRBJ1-6): NAGVMQNPRHLVRRRGQEARLRCSPMKGHSHVYWYRQLPEEGLKFMVYLQKENIIDESGMPKERFSAEFPKEGPSILRIQQVVRGDSAAYFCASSSGQGGTAYNSPLHFGNGTRLTVT.

V gene TRBV29-1 combines with J gene TRBJ1-4, with no clear D. This CDR3 region has 12 residues. Germline CDR1 reads SQVTM; CDR2 reads ANQGSEA. The germline V and J ends were trimmed by 4 bases and 8 bases, with 11 bases remaining between them. The CDR3, as DNA: TGCAGCGTTGCGTCCTTCGGGGAAAAACTGTTTTTT. It codes for CSVASFGEKLFF.

This clone was recorded a few times. V and J are TRBV27 and TRBJ2-2; a weak D match, TRBD2 (6 bases). The CDR3 has 15 amino acids. Germline loops: CDR1 MNHEY, CDR2 SMNVEV (reference sequence). V lost 3 bases to trimming and J lost 4 bases, with 12 bases between them. The DNA of the CDR3 is TGTGCCAGCAGTTTGGGTCTGGGAGGCACCGGGGAGCTGTTTTTT. This gives the protein CASSLGLGGTGELFF.

The chain combines TRBV27 with TRBJ1-1; 10 nucleotides align to TRBD1. CDR3 length: 16 residues. V was pared by 3 bases and J by 5 bases, with 9 bases of the junction left unmatched. From germline, CDR1 is MNHEY and CDR2 SMNVEV (reference sequence). CDR3 sequence (DNA): TGTGCCAGCAGTTTTTTGCCGGGACAGGGGAATACTGAAGCTTTCTTT. It codes for CASSFLPGQGNTEAFF.